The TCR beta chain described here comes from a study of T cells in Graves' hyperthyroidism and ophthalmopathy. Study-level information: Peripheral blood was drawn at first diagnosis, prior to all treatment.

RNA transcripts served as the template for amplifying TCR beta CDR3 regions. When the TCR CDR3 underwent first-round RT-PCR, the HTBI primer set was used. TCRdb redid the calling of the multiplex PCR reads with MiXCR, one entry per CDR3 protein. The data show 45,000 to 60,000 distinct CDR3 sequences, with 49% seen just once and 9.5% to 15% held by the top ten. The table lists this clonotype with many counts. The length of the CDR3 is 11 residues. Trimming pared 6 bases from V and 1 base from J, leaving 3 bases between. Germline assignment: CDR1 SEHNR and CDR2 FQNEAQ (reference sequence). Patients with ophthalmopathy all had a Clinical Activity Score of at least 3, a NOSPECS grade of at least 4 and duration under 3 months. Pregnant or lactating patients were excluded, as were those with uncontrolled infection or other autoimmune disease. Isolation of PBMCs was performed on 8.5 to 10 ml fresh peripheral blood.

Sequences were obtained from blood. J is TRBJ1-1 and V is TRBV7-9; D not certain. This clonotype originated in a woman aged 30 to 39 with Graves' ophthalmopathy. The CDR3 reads CASRRNTEAFF. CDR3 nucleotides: TGTGCCAGCAGGCGGAACACTGAAGCTTTCTTT.